One sample yielded the 24 T cell receptor beta chains listed below, sequenced in a study of blood T cell repertoires in COVID-19. Using immunoSEQ multiplex PCR, the repertoire was profiled, and TCRdb retains in-frame clones only, with some absent. In the table there are 300,000 to 500,000 clones, approximately 91% of which are singletons. The material sequenced was PBMCs or T cells enriched from blood (not recorded which). These receptors originate from a woman between 40 and 50 years old with acute COVID-19.

This clone was picked up one time. J is TRBJ2-7 and V is TRBV6-6; D remains ambiguous. This CDR3 comprises 12 residues. Germline V gene sequence: CDR1 MNHNY, CDR2 SVGAGI (reference sequence). With 7 bases removed from V and 4 bases from J, the gap between germline ends came to 11 bases. In DNA form, the CDR3 reads TGTGCCAGCACCGCCCCGACATACGAGCAGTACTTC. Amino acids: CASTAPTYEQYF.

The chain has TRBV4-2 and TRBJ1-2, with D perhaps TRBD1 (5 bases). V gave up 8 bases and J gave up 0 bases, with 13 bases separating them. The CDR3 has 14 residues. CDR1 and CDR2 from the germline V gene are LGHNA and YNFKEQ. CDR3 nucleotides: TGTGCCAGCCTTCGGCAGGGTACTAACTATGGCTACACCTTC. Protein sequence: CASLRQGTNYGYTF.

The V call is TRBV19, the J call TRBJ1-2, with 8 positions matching TRBD1. The CDR3 spans 15 residues. Trimming cost V 3 bases and J 3 bases; bases outside gene matches: 6. Germline-derived CDR1 and CDR2 are LNHDA and SQIVND (reference sequence). CDR3 DNA: TGTGCCAGTAGTATTTACAGGGGGACGGACTATGGCTACACCTTC. Translated: CASSIYRGTDYGYTF. Looking up the rest from reference TRBV19 and TRBJ1-2 gives the full variable domain: DGGITQSPKYLFRKEGQNVTLSCEQNLNHDAMYWYRQDPGQGLRLIYYSQIVNDFQKGDIAEGYSVSREKKESFPLTVTSAQKNPTAFYLCASSIYRGTDYGYTFGSGTRLTVV.

V gene TRBV19 combines with J gene TRBJ1-4, with no clear D. CDR1 is LNHDA and CDR2 is SQIVND in the germline V gene (reference sequence). Trimming removed 3 bases at V and 8 bases at J, with 7 bases between. The CDR3 length is 12 residues. The CDR3 spells CASSMAREKLFF. In nucleotides, the CDR3 is TGTGCCAGTAGTATGGCCAGGGAAAAACTGTTTTTT.

This chain joins TRBV12-5 and TRBJ2-6, with D uncertain. The CDR3 consists of 13 residues. Germline V gene lookup returns CDR1 LGHNT and CDR2 FRNRAP. V was trimmed by 3 bases and J by 2 bases, leaving 2 bases between them. CDR3 loop: CASGFTGANVLTF. The CDR3 coding sequence is TGTGCTAGTGGTTTTACTGGGGCCAACGTCCTGACTTTC. Filled out from reference TRBV12-5 and TRBJ2-6, the complete variable domain reads DARVTQTPRHKVTEMGQEVTMRCQPILGHNTVFWYRQTMMQGLELLAYFRNRAPLDDSGMPKDRFSAEMPDATLATLKIQPSEPRDSAVYFCASGFTGANVLTFGAGSRLTVL.

This chain connects TRBV7-9 to TRBJ1-2; D gene unclear. CDR3 length: 13 residues. V lost 4 bases to trimming and J lost 8 bases, with 14 bases between them. Germline V CDR1 and CDR2: SEHNR, FQNEAQ (reference sequence). The CDR3 loop reads CASSSQIGLGYTF. CDR3 in DNA: TGTGCCAGCAGCTCCCAAATTGGACTGGGCTACACCTTC.

The chain carries TRBV18 and TRBJ2-7; maybe TRBD1 (5 bases). V was trimmed by 0 bases and J by 2 bases, leaving 8 bases between them. The CDR3 length is 14 residues. The germline V gene has CDR1 KGHSH and CDR2 LQKENI. DNA for the CDR3: TGTGCCAGCTCACCACCGGGCAGGGCCTACGAGCAGTACTTC. Protein: CASSPPGRAYEQYF.

The V gene is TRBV7-9, the J gene TRBJ1-1; TRBD1 agrees at 10 bases. Trimming removed 6 bases from V and 1 base from J; junction bases left unmatched: 8. This CDR3 has 16 amino acids. The V gene's germline CDR1 is SEHNR and CDR2 FQNEAQ (reference sequence). The CDR3 nucleotides are TGTGCCAGCAGTCATGACAGGGGGCAAGGGAACACTGAAGCTTTCTTT. It codes for CASSHDRGQGNTEAFF.

The chain is built from TRBV5-8 and TRBJ1-5; the D is unclear. The germline gives CDR1 SGHTS, CDR2 YDEGEE. The germline V and J ends were trimmed by 0 bases and 11 bases, with 12 bases remaining between them. The CDR3 spans 13 residues. The CDR3 nucleotides read TGTGCCAGCAGCTTGGTAGGCGGGCCGTCCCAGCATTTT. Residues: CASSLVGGPSQHF.

The V and J genes are TRBV5-4 and TRBJ1-6; 12 bases map to TRBD1. V was pared by 0 bases and J by 0 bases, with 1 base of the junction left unmatched. This CDR3 has 18 residues. The germline CDR1 and CDR2 sequences are SGHNT and YYREEE (reference sequence). The chain's CDR3 is CASSLGGQGASYNSPLHF. Written as DNA, the CDR3 is TGTGCCAGCAGCTTGGGGGGACAGGGGGCCTCCTATAATTCACCCCTCCACTTT.

This chain joins TRBV9 and TRBJ1-5; 9 nucleotides agree with TRBD1. The junction had 2 bases not matched to a gene; V was cut back by 4 bases and J by 3 bases. Germline V gives CDR1 SGDLS, CDR2 YYNGEE. The CDR3 consists of 14 residues. In DNA form, the CDR3 reads TGTGCCAGCAGCCGACAGGGGGTCAATCAGCCCCAGCATTTT. Translating it yields CASSRQGVNQPQHF.

V and J are TRBV4-2 and TRBJ2-6; 9 nucleotides line up with TRBD1. Looked up from germline, CDR1 is LGHNA and CDR2 is YNFKEQ. V trimming: 2 bases; J trimming: 3 bases; junction bases outside the gene matches: 8. The CDR3 is 18 residues long. The chain's CDR3 is CASSQPPTGGIGANVLTF. The CDR3 nucleotides read TGTGCCAGCAGCCAACCCCCGACAGGGGGAATTGGGGCCAACGTCCTGACTTTC.

The CDR3 loop is CASSLATGLTQYF. In nucleotides, the CDR3 is TGTGCCAGCAGCTTAGCTACAGGGCTGACCCAGTACTTC. The J gene is TRBJ2-5, the V gene TRBV7-9, with TRBD1 as a possible D gene (6 bases). The V gene lost 0 bases and the J gene lost 7 bases, with 9 bases spanning the gap. The germline CDR1 and CDR2 sequences are SEHNR and FQNEAQ (reference sequence). This CDR3 is 13 amino acids long. Filled out from reference TRBV7-9 and TRBJ2-5, the complete variable domain reads DTGVSQNPRHKITKRGQNVTFRCDPISEHNRLYWYRQTLGQGPEFLTYFQNEAQLEKSRLLSDRFSAERPKGSFSTLEIQRTEQGDSAMYLCASSLATGLTQYFGPGTRLLVL.

V usage is TRBV2 and J usage is TRBJ1-1, with D possibly TRBD1 on 6 matching bases. Germline V gene data show CDR1 as SNHLY and CDR2 as FYNNEI. V was pared by 7 bases and J by 1 base, with 10 bases between. The CDR3 loop spans 13 amino acids. The CDR3, as DNA: TGTGCCAGCATTCGGACAGAGAACACTGAAGCTTTCTTT. Translation: CASIRTENTEAFF.

V is TRBV6-5 and J is TRBJ1-2; D is ambiguous. Trimming left V 4 bases short and J 8 bases short, with 14 bases between. Germline values: CDR1 MNHEY, CDR2 SVGAGI. This CDR3 region has 13 residues. The CDR3 bases are TGTGCCAGCAGTTCGGGAGGGCTCTGGGGCTACACCTTC. It is translated as CASSSGGLWGYTF.

The chain carries TRBV9 and TRBJ1-2, with a weak D call TRBD1 (5 bases). Germline V gives CDR1 SGDLS, CDR2 YYNGEE. This CDR3 is 16 amino acids long. V shed 0 bases and J shed 3 bases, with 15 bases lying between them. The CDR3 loop reads CASSVEPGLSDYGYTF. In DNA form, the CDR3 reads TGTGCCAGCAGCGTAGAGCCAGGGTTGTCGGACTATGGCTACACCTTC.

The chain has TRBV27 and TRBJ1-1; D uncertain. The CDR3 contains 13 residues. Germline assignment: CDR1 MNHEY and CDR2 SMNVEV (reference sequence). Between the trimmed V and J ends, which lost 1 base and 3 bases, there was a span of 6 bases. The CDR3 is CASSLWRDTEAFF. CDR3 nucleotide sequence: TGTGCCAGCAGTTTATGGAGGGACACTGAAGCTTTCTTT.

The CDR3 loop reads CASSPTGPVFEQYF. The CDR3 nucleotides are TGTGCCAGCTCCCCAACAGGGCCTGTTTTCGAGCAGTACTTC. This sequence joins TRBV18 and TRBJ2-7, with D possibly matching TRBD1 (6 bases). V lost 6 bases to trimming and J lost 6 bases, with 18 bases between them. CDR3 length: 14 amino acids. Germline V CDR1 and CDR2: KGHSH, LQKENI.

This clone has only a few counts. The rearrangement uses TRBV11-2 and TRBJ1-2; D unresolved. V shed 5 bases and J shed 0 bases, with 22 bases lying between them. The germline gives CDR1 SGHAT, CDR2 FQNNGV. There are 18 residues in the CDR3. The CDR3 DNA sequence: TGTGCCAGCAGCCATTCGTGGCGGGAGTTACGCCCTAACTATGGCTACACCTTC. Translating it yields CASSHSWRELRPNYGYTF.

The rearrangement joins TRBV5-1 to TRBJ2-1, with 7 bases that match TRBD1. V shed 4 bases and J 10 bases; nucleotides not matched to a gene: 11. The CDR3 runs to 14 residues. Germline CDR1 SGHRS, CDR2 YFSETQ. The DNA for the CDR3 is TGCGCCAGCAGCCTACAGGGGCCTCAAGGCGAGCAGTTCTTC. The encoded protein is CASSLQGPQGEQFF.

Comment on this clone: Sequence at one end of the junction differs from germline and may be a read error. The chain uses TRBV15 and TRBJ1-2, with D possibly matching TRBD1 (5 bases). This CDR3 comprises 13 residues. The germline CDR1 and CDR2 sequences are LNHNV and YYDKDF (reference sequence). The CDR3 region has the DNA TGTGCCACCAGGAGAGCCGGGTGGGGCGGCTACACCTTC. This gives the protein CATRRAGWGGYTF.

This chain uses TRBV19 with TRBJ1-3; D gene uncertain. Germline CDR1 LNHDA, CDR2 SQIVND (reference sequence). The CDR3 contains 15 residues. V gave up 8 bases and J gave up 0 bases, with 14 bases separating them. This chain's CDR3 is CASSVTSISGNTIYF. For the CDR3, the DNA is TGTGCCAGTTCCGTCACAAGTATCTCTGGAAACACCATATATTTT.

The V call is TRBV7-9, the J call TRBJ2-7; D possibly corresponds to TRBD1 (6 bases). Trimming stripped 1 base from V and 4 bases from J, with 14 bases between. The CDR3 covers 15 residues. CDR1 is SEHNR and CDR2 is FQNEAQ in the germline V gene (reference sequence). In DNA form, the CDR3 reads TGTGCCAGCAGCTTAGACAGGGCAAGGGTTTACGAGCAGTACTTC. Its protein is CASSLDRARVYEQYF. Together with reference TRBV7-9 and TRBJ2-7, the CDR3 gives the full variable domain: DTGVSQNPRHKITKRGQNVTFRCDPISEHNRLYWYRQTLGQGPEFLTYFQNEAQLEKSRLLSDRFSAERPKGSFSTLEIQRTEQGDSAMYLCASSLDRARVYEQYFGPGTRLTVT.

The V call is TRBV3-1 (or the pseudogene TRBV3-2), the J call TRBJ2-1; D uncertain. The length of the CDR3 is 13 residues. Trimming took 0 bases from V and 6 from J, leaving 6 bases between them. Germline CDR1 is LGHDT and CDR2 is YNNKEL (reference sequence). CDR3 amino acids: CASSQDLPNEQFF. The CDR3 region has the DNA TGTGCCAGCAGCCAAGACCTCCCCAATGAGCAGTTCTTC.